The rows below give T cell receptor beta chains drawn from one sample of a study of neurological immune-mediated disorders. TCRdb analysed the 5' RACE reads with MiXCR anew, one entry per CDR3 protein. This table has about 53,000 distinct CDR3 sequences, around 16% appearing once. Input material: PBMCs. All receptors come from a man in his 60s in good health. Both conserved end residues are part of each CDR3. The D gene is left open where the match is weak. A row's size may be missing; if present it is once, few, many or a size class.

>TRBJ1-4|TRBV28|TRBD1|many|13
CASTRDSNEKLFF
TGTGCCAGCACCAGGGACAGTAATGAAAAACTGTTTTTT
>TRBJ2-1|TRBV7-2|.|.|16
CASSGRGVSSYNEQFF
TGTGCCAGCAGCGGCAGGGGGGTTAGCTCCTACAATGAGCAGTTCTTC
>TRBJ2-3|TRBV7-6|TRBD2|.|15
CASSSRVGGTDTQYF
TGTGCCAGCAGCTCAAGGGTCGGGGGGACAGATACGCAGTATTTT
>TRBJ2-7|TRBV29-1|.|many|15
CSVELGWGSSYEQYF
TGCAGCGTTGAGCTAGGTTGGGGGAGCTCCTACGAGCAGTACTTC
>TRBJ2-2|TRBV7-9|TRBD1|medium-sized|14
CASSRDRSPGELFF
TGTGCCAGCAGCCGGGACAGAAGCCCCGGGGAGCTGTTTTTT
>TRBJ1-4|TRBV6-5|TRBD1|many|12
CASSKTGEKLFF
TGTGCCAGCAGCAAGACAGGGGAAAAACTGTTTTTT
>TRBJ2-1|TRBV4-2|TRBD2|many|16
CASSQTLAGVYNEQFF
TGTGCCAGCAGCCAAACCCTTGCGGGGGTGTACAATGAGCAGTTCTTC
>TRBJ2-7|TRBV20-1|.|once|14
CSGSLPGPPTEQYF
TGCAGTGGCTCCCTACCCGGTCCTCCCACCGAGCAGTACTTC
>TRBJ2-1|TRBV9|.|many|11
CASSGSYEQFF
TGTGCCAGCAGCGGGAGTTATGAGCAGTTCTTC
>TRBJ1-6|TRBV7-6|TRBD1|.|14
CASSRDRGVSPLHF
TGTGCCAGCAGCAGGGACAGGGGAGTATCACCCCTCCACTTT
>TRBJ2-1|TRBV20-1|.|many|13
CSAKTGRGNEQFF
TGCAGTGCTAAGACAGGGCGGGGCAATGAGCAGTTCTTC
>TRBJ2-3|TRBV5-1|TRBD2|.|14
CAISLAGGTDTQYF
TGCGCCATCAGCTTGGCGGGAGGCACAGATACGCAGTATTTT
>TRBJ2-3|TRBV7-9|.|many|14
CASSLDRHTDTQYF
TGTGCCAGCAGCTTAGACAGACACACAGATACGCAGTATTTT
>TRBJ2-7|TRBV20-1|TRBD2|once|14
CSATSPSGGYEQYF
TGCAGTGCTACATCACCTAGCGGGGGTTACGAGCAGTACTTC
>TRBJ1-3|TRBV10-3|.|many|15
CAISPEGGSGNTIYF
TGTGCCATCAGCCCCGAAGGGGGGTCTGGAAACACCATATATTTT
>TRBJ2-1|TRBV15|.|.|12
CATSRDDPEQFF
TGTGCCACCAGCAGAGATGACCCTGAGCAGTTCTTC
>TRBJ2-2|TRBV5-1|.|many|16
CASSLGVGANTGELFF
TGCGCCAGCAGCTTGGGCGTGGGGGCCAACACCGGGGAGCTGTTTTTT
>TRBJ2-5|TRBV3-1|TRBD2|many|16
CASSQGIAGTTAAQYF
TGTGCCAGCAGCCAAGGGATAGCGGGAACCACCGCGGCCCAGTACTTC
>TRBJ1-1|TRBV4-1|.|many|16
CASSQDTGRRRTEAFF
TGCGCCAGCAGCCAAGATACGGGACGGCGACGCACTGAAGCTTTCTTT
>TRBJ1-6|TRBV5-1|.|many|14
CASSSRDSNSPLHF
TGCGCCAGCAGCTCCCGGGACTCCAATTCACCCCTCCACTTT
>TRBJ2-3|TRBV7-6|.|.|13
CASSAPPADTQYF
TGTGCCAGCAGCGCCCCCCCGGCAGATACGCAGTATTTT
>TRBJ2-1|TRBV7-9|.|few|12
CSGGANYNEQFF
TGCAGTGGGGGGGCGAATTACAATGAGCAGTTCTTC
>TRBJ2-2|TRBV7-3|.|few|17
CASSSPPGTLNTGELFF
TGTGCCAGCAGCTCCCCTCCCGGGACATTGAACACCGGGGAGCTGTTTTTT
>TRBJ1-3|TRBV18|.|few|14
CASSPDLSGNTIYF
TGTGCCAGCTCACCAGACCTCTCTGGAAACACCATATATTTT
>TRBJ2-3|TRBV9|.|many|16
CASSQRSGLGADTQYF
TGTGCCAGCAGCCAGAGGAGCGGGCTGGGGGCAGATACGCAGTATTTT
>TRBJ2-1|TRBV6-5|.|many|14
CASSYSRGYNEQFF
TGTGCCAGCAGTTACTCCCGGGGTTACAATGAGCAGTTCTTC
>TRBJ2-7|TRBV25-1|.|many|14
CASSESGGMYEQYF
TGTGCCAGCAGTGAGTCTGGGGGGATGTACGAGCAGTACTTC
>TRBJ2-2|TRBV29-1|.|many|13
CSANRGGTGELFF
TGCAGCGCCAACAGGGGAGGAACCGGGGAGCTGTTTTTT
>TRBJ1-4|TRBV12-3/TRBV12-4|.|many|14
CASSLVQGGEKLFF
TGTGCCAGCAGTTTAGTACAGGGCGGTGAAAAACTGTTTTTT
>TRBJ1-2|TRBV5-6|TRBD1|many|15
CASSRAGTGNYGYTF
TGTGCCAGCAGCCGCGCCGGGACAGGGAACTATGGCTACACCTTC
>TRBJ1-2|TRBV7-2|.|many|15
CASSLIRAGNYGYTF
TGTGCCAGCAGCTTAATAAGGGCCGGGAACTATGGCTACACCTTC
>TRBJ2-2|TRBV12-3/TRBV12-4|.|many|13
CASSIGNTGELFF
TGTGCCAGCAGTATCGGGAACACCGGGGAGCTGTTTTTT
>TRBJ2-2|TRBV19|.|.|15
CASSPVAGLTGELFF
TGTGCCAGTAGTCCCGTGGCAGGTCTCACCGGGGAGCTGTTTTTT
>TRBJ2-1|TRBV7-2|TRBD2|many|15
CASSLVGREWDEQFF
TGTGCCAGCAGCTTAGTCGGGCGGGAGTGGGATGAGCAGTTCTTC
>TRBJ2-1|TRBV7-8|.|many|17
CASSLASRIWEVYEQFF
TGTGCCAGCAGCTTAGCGTCTAGGATATGGGAGGTGTATGAGCAGTTCTTC
>TRBJ2-7|TRBV5-1|TRBD2|many|18
CASSLGVAGDLFSYEQYF
TGCGCCAGCAGCTTGGGAGTAGCGGGAGACCTTTTCTCCTACGAGCAGTACTTC
>TRBJ2-7|TRBV5-6|.|many|17
CASSLGTEEYLSYEQYF
TGTGCCAGCAGCTTGGGGACTGAGGAGTACCTCTCCTACGAGCAGTACTTC
>TRBJ2-1|TRBV4-2|TRBD2|many|16
CASSQEWKREVDEQFF
TGTGCCAGCAGCCAAGAATGGAAGCGGGAGGTAGATGAGCAGTTCTTC
>TRBJ2-1|TRBV20-1|TRBD2|many|14
CSALPGRRLNEQFF
TGCAGTGCCCTTCCCGGGAGGCGGCTAAATGAGCAGTTCTTC
>TRBJ2-7|TRBV5-1|TRBD2|.|15
CASSYGLAGNYEQYF
TGCGCCAGCAGCTATGGACTAGCGGGGAACTACGAGCAGTACTTC
>TRBJ1-5|TRBV5-1|.|many|13
CASSLAGDQPQHF
TGCGCCAGCAGCTTGGCCGGGGATCAGCCCCAGCATTTT
>TRBJ1-6|TRBV12-3/TRBV12-4|.|many|13
CASSPDGNSPLHF
TGTGCCAGCAGTCCCGACGGGAATTCACCCCTCCACTTT
>TRBJ1-1|TRBV13|TRBD1|many|14
CASSADRGVTEAFF
TGTGCCAGCAGCGCGGACAGGGGAGTTACTGAAGCTTTCTTT
>TRBJ2-7|TRBV4-3|TRBD2|.|18
CASSQEREESRSSYEQYF
TGCGCCAGCAGCCAAGAACGGGAGGAGAGCCGCAGCTCCTACGAGCAGTACTTC
>TRBJ2-7|TRBV18|TRBD2|many|13
CASSPGGTYEQYF
TGTGCCAGCTCACCGGGGGGGACCTACGAGCAGTACTTC
>TRBJ2-7|TRBV5-1|.|.|13
CASSERNSYEQYF
TGCGCCTCCTCGGAACGGAACTCCTACGAGCAGTACTTC
>TRBJ1-2|TRBV6-6|.|.|14
CASSYIGINYGYTF
TGTGCCAGCAGTTACATAGGCATCAACTATGGCTACACCTTC
>TRBJ1-2|TRBV5-1|.|many|12
CASSESNYGYTF
TGCGCCAGCAGCGAAAGTAACTATGGCTACACCTTC
>TRBJ2-2|TRBV20-1|TRBD2|many|15
CSARGLADNTGELFF
TGCAGTGCTAGAGGACTAGCGGATAACACCGGGGAGCTGTTTTTT
>TRBJ2-7|TRBV28|.|.|17
CATSDPRGHLRRDEQYF
TGTGCCACCTCGGACCCCCGGGGCCACCTACGAAGGGACGAGCAGTACTTC